The 7 T cell receptor beta chains reported below all come from one sample, sequenced in a study of T cells in tuberculosis. Measured with immunoSEQ multiplex PCR; TCRdb has only the in-frame clones, and not every one. Counted here are tens of thousands of clones, about 95% occurring once; the ten biggest clones make up approximately 1.5%. Stated time point: new active TB diagnosis, blood taken before or within 7 days of starting treatment. Specimen: PBMCs, collected at tuberculosis diagnosis. These receptors originate from an adult with tuberculosis.

CDR3 residues: CASSLGRGWNGYTF. CDR3 nucleotide sequence: TGTGCCAGCAGTTTGGGACGGGGGTGGAATGGCTACACCTTC. The chain carries TRBV28 and TRBJ1-2, with D perhaps TRBD1 (5 bases). Trimming took off 3 bases at V and 6 bases at J, with 14 bases between the two ends. This CDR3 comprises 14 residues. Germline CDR1 and CDR2: MDHEN and SYDVKM.

V is TRBV11-1 and J is TRBJ2-7; D remains ambiguous. Trimming took off 5 bases at V and 1 base at J, with 6 bases between the two ends. Germline CDR1 reads SGHAT; CDR2 reads FQDESV (reference sequence). The CDR3 spans 12 residues. The CDR3 sequence: CASSGPSYEQYF. In DNA form, the CDR3 reads TGTGCCAGCAGCGGGCCTTCCTACGAGCAGTACTTC. Drawing the rest from reference TRBV11-1 and TRBJ2-7, the complete variable domain is EAEVAQSPRYKITEKSQAVAFWCDPISGHATLYWYRQILGQGPELLVQFQDESVVDDSQLPKDRFSAERLKGVDSTLKIQPAELGDSAMYLCASSGPSYEQYFGPGTRLTVT.

This clone was seen a handful of times. The V call is TRBV18, the J call TRBJ1-2; weak D call: TRBD1 (6 bases). Germline assignment: CDR1 KGHSH and CDR2 LQKENI. The V end was cut by 0 bases, the J end by 2 bases, with 10 bases between. The CDR3 contains 15 residues. CDR3 loop: CASSPPAGTNYGYTF. The CDR3 region has the DNA TGTGCCAGCTCACCACCCGCAGGGACAAACTATGGCTACACCTTC. Full variable domain (remainder filled in from reference TRBV18 and TRBJ1-2): NAGVMQNPRHLVRRRGQEARLRCSPMKGHSHVYWYRQLPEEGLKFMVYLQKENIIDESGMPKERFSAEFPKEGPSILRIQQVVRGDSAAYFCASSPPAGTNYGYTFGSGTRLTVV.

The rearrangement uses TRBV30 and TRBJ1-2, with no clear D. The CDR3 contains 14 residues. The V gene lost 0 bases and the J gene lost 2 bases, with 10 bases spanning the gap. Germline loops: CDR1 GTSNPN, CDR2 SVGIG (reference sequence). The CDR3 loop is CAWSVQSGNYGYTF. As DNA, the CDR3 is TGTGCCTGGAGTGTACAAAGCGGGAACTATGGCTACACCTTC.

This chain connects TRBV30 to TRBJ2-1, with D maybe TRBD2 (6 bases). Looked up from germline, CDR1 is GTSNPN and CDR2 is SVGIG (reference sequence). The CDR3 spans 17 residues. V was shortened by 0 bases and J by 8 bases, with 23 bases between the two germline ends. The CDR3 loop reads CAWSVRSSAGPLYEQFF. DNA for the CDR3: TGTGCCTGGAGTGTACGTAGTAGCGCGGGACCCCTCTATGAGCAGTTCTTC.

This rearrangement joins TRBV7-2 to TRBJ1-4; possibly TRBD1 for D (6 bases). CDR1 is SGHTA, CDR2 FQGNSA, per germline. V was shortened by 4 bases and J by 3 bases, with 21 bases between the two germline ends. This CDR3 comprises 18 residues. The CDR3 spells CASSSTFGDKGSNEKLFF. The DNA for the CDR3 is TGTGCCAGCAGCTCAACCTTTGGGGACAAGGGTTCTAATGAAAAACTGTTTTTT.

V and J are TRBV30 and TRBJ2-7; TRBD1 matches at 7 bases. V dropped 5 bases and J dropped 4; count of bases not matched to a gene: 5. From germline, CDR1 is GTSNPN and CDR2 SVGIG (reference sequence). CDR3 length: 12 amino acids. CDR3 nucleotides: TGTGCCTGGGGACAGGACAGGTACGAGCAGTACTTC. Protein: CAWGQDRYEQYF.